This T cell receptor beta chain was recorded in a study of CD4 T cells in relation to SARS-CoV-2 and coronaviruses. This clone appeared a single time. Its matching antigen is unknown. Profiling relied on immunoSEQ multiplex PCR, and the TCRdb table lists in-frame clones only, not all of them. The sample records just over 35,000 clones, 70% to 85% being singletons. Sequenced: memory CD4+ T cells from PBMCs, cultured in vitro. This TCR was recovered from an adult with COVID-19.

In DNA, the CDR3 is TGCGCCAGCAGCCCTCCCCGCTCCGGGGAGCTGTTTTTT. Translation gives CASSPPRSGELFF. V gene TRBV5-1 combines with J gene TRBJ2-2; D not resolved. The CDR3 is 13 amino acids. V dropped 4 bases and J dropped 6 bases, with 10 bases sitting between them. From germline, CDR1 is SGHRS and CDR2 YFSETQ.